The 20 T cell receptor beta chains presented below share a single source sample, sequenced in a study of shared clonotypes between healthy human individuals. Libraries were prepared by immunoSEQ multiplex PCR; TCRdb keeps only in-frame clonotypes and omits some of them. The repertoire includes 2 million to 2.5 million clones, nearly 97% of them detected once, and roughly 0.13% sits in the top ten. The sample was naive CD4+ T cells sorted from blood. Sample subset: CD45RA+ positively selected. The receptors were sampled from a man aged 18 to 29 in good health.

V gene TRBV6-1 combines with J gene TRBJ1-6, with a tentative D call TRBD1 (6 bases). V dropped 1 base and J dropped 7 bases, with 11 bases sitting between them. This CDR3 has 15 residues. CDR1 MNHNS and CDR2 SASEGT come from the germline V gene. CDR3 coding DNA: TGTGCCAGCAGTGAAGTGGCAGGGGTAAATTCACCCCTCCACTTT. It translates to CASSEVAGVNSPLHF.

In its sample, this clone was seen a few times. CDR3 protein: CASSLGWVGGSNQPQHF. In DNA, the CDR3 is TGTGCCAGCAGCTTAGGTTGGGTTGGAGGATCCAATCAGCCCCAGCATTTT. This rearrangement joins TRBV7-2 to TRBJ1-5; D is uncertain. The CDR3 extends over 17 amino acids. V was shortened by 1 base and J by 3 bases, with 16 bases between the two germline ends. Germline values: CDR1 SGHTA, CDR2 FQGNSA.

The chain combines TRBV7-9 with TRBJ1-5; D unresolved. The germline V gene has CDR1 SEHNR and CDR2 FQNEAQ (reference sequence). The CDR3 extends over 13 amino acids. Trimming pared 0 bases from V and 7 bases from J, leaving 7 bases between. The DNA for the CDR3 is TGTGCCAGCAGCTTAGCGGAGATCCAGCCCCAGCATTTT. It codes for CASSLAEIQPQHF. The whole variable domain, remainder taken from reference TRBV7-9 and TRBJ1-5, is DTGVSQNPRHKITKRGQNVTFRCDPISEHNRLYWYRQTLGQGPEFLTYFQNEAQLEKSRLLSDRFSAERPKGSFSTLEIQRTEQGDSAMYLCASSLAEIQPQHFGDGTRLSIL.

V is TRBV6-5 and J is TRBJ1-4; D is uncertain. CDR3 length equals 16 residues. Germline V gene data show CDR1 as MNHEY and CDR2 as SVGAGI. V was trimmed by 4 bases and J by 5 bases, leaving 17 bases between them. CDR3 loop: CASSSLGLNKNEKLFF. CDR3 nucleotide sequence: TGTGCCAGCAGTTCCCTCGGTTTGAATAAGAATGAAAAACTGTTTTTT.

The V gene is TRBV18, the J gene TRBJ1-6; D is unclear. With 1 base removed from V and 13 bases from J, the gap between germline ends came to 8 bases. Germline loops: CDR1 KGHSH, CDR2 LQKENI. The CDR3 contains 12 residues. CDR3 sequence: CASSPQAFPLHF. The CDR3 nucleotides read TGTGCCAGCTCACCACAGGCATTCCCCCTCCACTTT. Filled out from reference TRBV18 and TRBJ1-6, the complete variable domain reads NAGVMQNPRHLVRRRGQEARLRCSPMKGHSHVYWYRQLPEEGLKFMVYLQKENIIDESGMPKERFSAEFPKEGPSILRIQQVVRGDSAAYFCASSPQAFPLHFGNGTRLTVT.

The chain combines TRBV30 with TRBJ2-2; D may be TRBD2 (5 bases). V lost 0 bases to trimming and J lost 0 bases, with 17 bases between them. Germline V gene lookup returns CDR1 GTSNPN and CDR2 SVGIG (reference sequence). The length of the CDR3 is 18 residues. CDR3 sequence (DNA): TGTGCCTGGAGTGTTCAGCGGTCTTACCCCGCGAACACCGGGGAGCTGTTTTTT. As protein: CAWSVQRSYPANTGELFF.

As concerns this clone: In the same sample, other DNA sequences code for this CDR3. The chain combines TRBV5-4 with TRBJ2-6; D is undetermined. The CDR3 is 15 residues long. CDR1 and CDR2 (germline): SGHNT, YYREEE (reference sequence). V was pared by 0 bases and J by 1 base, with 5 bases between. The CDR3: CASSLGGSGANVLTF. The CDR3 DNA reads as TGTGCCAGCAGCTTGGGCGGTTCTGGGGCCAACGTCCTGACTTTC. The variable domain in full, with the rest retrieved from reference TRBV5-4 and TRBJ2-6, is ETGVTQSPTHLIKTRGQQVTLRCSSQSGHNTVSWYQQALGQGPQFIFQYYREEENGRGNFPPRFSGLQFPNYSSELNVNALELDDSALYLCASSLGGSGANVLTFGAGSRLTVL.

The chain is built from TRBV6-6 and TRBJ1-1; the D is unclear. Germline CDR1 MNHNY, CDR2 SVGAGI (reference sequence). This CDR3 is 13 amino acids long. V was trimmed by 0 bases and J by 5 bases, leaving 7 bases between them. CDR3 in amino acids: CASSYSLITEAFF. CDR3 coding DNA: TGTGCCAGCAGTTACTCGCTTATAACTGAAGCTTTCTTT.

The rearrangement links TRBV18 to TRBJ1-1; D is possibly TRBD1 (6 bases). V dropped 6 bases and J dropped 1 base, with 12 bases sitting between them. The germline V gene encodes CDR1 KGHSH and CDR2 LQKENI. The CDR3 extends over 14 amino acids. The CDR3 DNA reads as TGTGCCAGCTCCTTCGGCAGGGGGAACACTGAAGCTTTCTTT. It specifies CASSFGRGNTEAFF.

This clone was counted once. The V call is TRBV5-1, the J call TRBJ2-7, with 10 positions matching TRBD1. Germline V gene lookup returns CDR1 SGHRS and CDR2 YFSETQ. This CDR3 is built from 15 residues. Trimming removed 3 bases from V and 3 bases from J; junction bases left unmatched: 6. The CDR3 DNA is TGCGCCAGCAGCTGGGAGACAGGGGGCGGCTACGAGCAGTACTTC. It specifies CASSWETGGGYEQYF.

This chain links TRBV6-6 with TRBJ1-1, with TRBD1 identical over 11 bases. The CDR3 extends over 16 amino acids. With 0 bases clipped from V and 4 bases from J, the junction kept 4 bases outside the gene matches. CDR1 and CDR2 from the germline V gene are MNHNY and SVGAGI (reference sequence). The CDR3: CASSYSPGQGATEAFF. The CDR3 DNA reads TGTGCCAGCAGTTACTCACCCGGACAGGGGGCCACTGAAGCTTTCTTT.

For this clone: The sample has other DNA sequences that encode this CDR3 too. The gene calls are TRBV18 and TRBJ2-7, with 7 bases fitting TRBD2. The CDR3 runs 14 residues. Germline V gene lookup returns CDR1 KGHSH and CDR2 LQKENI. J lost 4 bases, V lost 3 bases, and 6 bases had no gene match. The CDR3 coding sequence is TGTGCCAGCTCACCGGGGACTACTTCTTACGAGCAGTACTTC. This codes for CASSPGTTSYEQYF.

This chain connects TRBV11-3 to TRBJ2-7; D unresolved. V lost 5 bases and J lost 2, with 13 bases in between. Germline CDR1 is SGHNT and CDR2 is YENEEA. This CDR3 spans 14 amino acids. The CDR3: CASSPIGRPYEQYF. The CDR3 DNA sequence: TGTGCCAGCAGCCCAATAGGCAGACCCTACGAGCAGTACTTC.

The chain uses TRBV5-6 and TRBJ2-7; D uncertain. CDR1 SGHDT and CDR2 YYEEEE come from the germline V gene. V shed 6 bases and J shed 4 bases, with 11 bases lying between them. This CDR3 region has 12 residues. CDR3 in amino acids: CASIIQRYEQYF. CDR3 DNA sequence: TGTGCCAGCATCATACAGCGATACGAGCAGTACTTC.

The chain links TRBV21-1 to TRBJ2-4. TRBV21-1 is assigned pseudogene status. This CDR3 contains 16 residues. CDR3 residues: CASSKGEGVAKNIQYF. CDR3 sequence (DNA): TGTGCCAGCAGCAAAGGGGAAGGAGTAGCCAAAAACATTCAGTACTTC.

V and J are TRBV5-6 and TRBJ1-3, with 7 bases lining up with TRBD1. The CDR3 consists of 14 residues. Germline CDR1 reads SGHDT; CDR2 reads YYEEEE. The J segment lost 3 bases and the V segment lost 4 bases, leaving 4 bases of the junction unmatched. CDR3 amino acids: CASSTTGYGNTIYF. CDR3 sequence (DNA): TGTGCCAGCAGCACGACAGGGTATGGAAACACCATATATTTT.

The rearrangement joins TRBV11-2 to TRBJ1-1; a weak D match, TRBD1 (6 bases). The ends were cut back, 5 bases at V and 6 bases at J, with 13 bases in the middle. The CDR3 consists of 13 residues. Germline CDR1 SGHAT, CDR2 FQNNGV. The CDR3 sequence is CASSDTGSAEAFF. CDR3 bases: TGTGCCAGCAGCGACACAGGGAGTGCTGAAGCTTTCTTT.

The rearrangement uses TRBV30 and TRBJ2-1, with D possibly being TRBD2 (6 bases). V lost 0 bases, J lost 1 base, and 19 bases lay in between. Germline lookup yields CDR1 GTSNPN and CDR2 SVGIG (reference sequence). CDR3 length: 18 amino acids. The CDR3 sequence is CAWSVLPALGRSYNEQFF. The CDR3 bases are TGTGCCTGGAGTGTACTCCCGGCTTTAGGGAGGTCCTACAATGAGCAGTTCTTC. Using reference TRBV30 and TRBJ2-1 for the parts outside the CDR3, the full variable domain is SQTIHQWPATLVQPVGSPLSLECTVEGTSNPNLYWYRQAAGRGLQLLFYSVGIGQISSEVPQNLSASRPQDRQFILSSKKLLLSDSGFYLCAWSVLPALGRSYNEQFFGPGTRLTVL.

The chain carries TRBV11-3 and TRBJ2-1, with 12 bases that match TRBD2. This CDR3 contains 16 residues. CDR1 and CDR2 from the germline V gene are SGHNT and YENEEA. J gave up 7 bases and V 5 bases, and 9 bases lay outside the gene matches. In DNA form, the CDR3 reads TGTGCCAGCAGCGTGCGGACTAGCGGGAATATGAATGAGCAGTTCTTC. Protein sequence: CASSVRTSGNMNEQFF.

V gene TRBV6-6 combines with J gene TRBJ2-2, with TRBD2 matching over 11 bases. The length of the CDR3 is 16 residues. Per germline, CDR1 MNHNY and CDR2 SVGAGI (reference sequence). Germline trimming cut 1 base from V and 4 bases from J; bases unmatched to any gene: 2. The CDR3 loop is CASSYFGTSGTGELFF. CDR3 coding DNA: TGTGCCAGCAGTTACTTCGGGACTAGCGGCACCGGGGAGCTGTTTTTT.